This TCR beta chain was identified in a study of OX40 agonist ivuxolimab in advanced cancers. This table comes from immunoSEQ multiplex PCR, and its TCRdb copy is limited to in-frame clones, with some not included. The data contain more than 85,000 clones, about four fifths of them singletons. Germline values: CDR1 MGHRA, CDR2 YSYEKL. The CDR3 covers 17 residues. V dropped 0 bases and J dropped 0 bases, with 13 bases sitting between them. This receptor was obtained from an adult with an advanced solid tumor such as melanoma, head and neck, liver or kidney cancer. The V and J genes are TRBV4-1 and TRBJ2-3; TRBD1 is a possible D gene (6 bases). The sequencing here drew on CD4+ or CD8+ T cells sorted from blood, taken in a trial of the OX40 agonist ivuxolimab. CDR3 DNA sequence: TGCGCCAGCAGCCAAGATACCAGGGGTCGAAGCACAGATACGCAGTATTTT. Translating gives CASSQDTRGRSTDTQYF.